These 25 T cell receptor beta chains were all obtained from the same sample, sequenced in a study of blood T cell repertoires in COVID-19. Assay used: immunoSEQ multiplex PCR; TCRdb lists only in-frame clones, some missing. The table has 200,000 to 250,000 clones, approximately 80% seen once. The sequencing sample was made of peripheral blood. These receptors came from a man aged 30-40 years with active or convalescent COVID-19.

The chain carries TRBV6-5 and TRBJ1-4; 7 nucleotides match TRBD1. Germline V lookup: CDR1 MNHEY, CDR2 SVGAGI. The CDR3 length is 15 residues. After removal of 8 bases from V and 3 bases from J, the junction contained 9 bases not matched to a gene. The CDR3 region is CASRRQGGPNEKLFF. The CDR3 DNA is TGTGCCAGCCGGCGACAGGGAGGCCCTAATGAAAAACTGTTTTTT.

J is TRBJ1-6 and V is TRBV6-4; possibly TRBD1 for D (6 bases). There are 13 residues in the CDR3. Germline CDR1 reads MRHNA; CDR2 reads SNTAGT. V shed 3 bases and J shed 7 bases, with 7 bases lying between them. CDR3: CASSEGTNSPLHF. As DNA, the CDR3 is TGTGCCAGCAGTGAGGGGACAAATTCACCCCTCCACTTT.

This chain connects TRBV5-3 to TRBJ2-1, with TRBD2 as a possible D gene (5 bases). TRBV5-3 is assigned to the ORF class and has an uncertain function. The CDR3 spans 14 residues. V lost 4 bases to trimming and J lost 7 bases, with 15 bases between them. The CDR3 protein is CARSLAGIENEQFF. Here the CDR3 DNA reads TGTGCCAGAAGCCTCGCCGGGATAGAGAATGAGCAGTTCTTC.

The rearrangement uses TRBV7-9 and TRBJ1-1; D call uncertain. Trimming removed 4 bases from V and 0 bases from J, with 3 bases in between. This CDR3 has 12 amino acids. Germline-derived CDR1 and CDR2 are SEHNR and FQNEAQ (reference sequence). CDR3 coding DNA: TGTGCCAGCAGCTACATGAACACTGAAGCTTTCTTT. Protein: CASSYMNTEAFF. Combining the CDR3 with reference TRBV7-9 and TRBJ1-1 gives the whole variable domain DTGVSQNPRHKITKRGQNVTFRCDPISEHNRLYWYRQTLGQGPEFLTYFQNEAQLEKSRLLSDRFSAERPKGSFSTLEIQRTEQGDSAMYLCASSYMNTEAFFGQGTRLTVV.

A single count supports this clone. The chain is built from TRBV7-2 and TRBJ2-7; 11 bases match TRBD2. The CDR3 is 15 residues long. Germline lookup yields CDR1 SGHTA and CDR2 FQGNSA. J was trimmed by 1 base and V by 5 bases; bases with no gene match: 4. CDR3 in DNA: TGTGCCAGCAGCGTTAGCGGGGGGGCTTCCTACGAGCAGTACTTC. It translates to CASSVSGGASYEQYF.

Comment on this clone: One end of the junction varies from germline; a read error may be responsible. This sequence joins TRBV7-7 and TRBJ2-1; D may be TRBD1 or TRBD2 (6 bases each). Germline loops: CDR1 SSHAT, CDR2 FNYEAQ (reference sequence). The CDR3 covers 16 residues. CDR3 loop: CASSLGGLRDAGEQFF. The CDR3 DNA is TGTGCTAGCAGCTTAGGGGGACTCCGGGACGCCGGTGAGCAGTTCTTC.

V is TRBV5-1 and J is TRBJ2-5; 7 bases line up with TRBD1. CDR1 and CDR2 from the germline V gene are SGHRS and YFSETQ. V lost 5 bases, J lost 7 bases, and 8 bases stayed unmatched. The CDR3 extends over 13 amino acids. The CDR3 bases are TGCGCCAGCAGTCCCGACAGGGCGGGGACCCAGTACTTC. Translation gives CASSPDRAGTQYF.

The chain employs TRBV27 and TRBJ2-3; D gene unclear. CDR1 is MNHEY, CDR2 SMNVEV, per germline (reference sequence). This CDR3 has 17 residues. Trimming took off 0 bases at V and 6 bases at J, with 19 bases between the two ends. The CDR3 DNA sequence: TGTGCCAGCAGTTTATCGAATCCGGAAACTACAACGGATACGCAGTATTTT. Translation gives CASSLSNPETTTDTQYF.

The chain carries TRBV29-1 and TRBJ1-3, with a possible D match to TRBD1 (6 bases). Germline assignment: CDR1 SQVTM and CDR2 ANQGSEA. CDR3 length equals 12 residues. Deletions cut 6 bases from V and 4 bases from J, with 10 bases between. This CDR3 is CSVTGFGNTIYF. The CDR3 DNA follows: TGCAGCGTGACAGGTTTCGGAAACACCATATATTTT.

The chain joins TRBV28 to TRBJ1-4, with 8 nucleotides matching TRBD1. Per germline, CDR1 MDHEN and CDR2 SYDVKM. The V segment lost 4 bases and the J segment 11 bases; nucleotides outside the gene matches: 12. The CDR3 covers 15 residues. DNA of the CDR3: TGTGCCAGCAGTTCATATCAGGGGGCAGCGGAGAAACTGTTTTTT. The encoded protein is CASSSYQGAAEKLFF.

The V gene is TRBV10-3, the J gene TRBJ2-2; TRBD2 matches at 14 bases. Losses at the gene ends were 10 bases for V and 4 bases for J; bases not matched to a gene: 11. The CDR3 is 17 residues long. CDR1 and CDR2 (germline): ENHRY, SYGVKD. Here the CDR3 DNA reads TGTGCCACCCGACTAGCGGGGGGGCCGTCGTCCACCGGGGAGCTGTTTTTT. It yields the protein CATRLAGGPSSTGELFF.

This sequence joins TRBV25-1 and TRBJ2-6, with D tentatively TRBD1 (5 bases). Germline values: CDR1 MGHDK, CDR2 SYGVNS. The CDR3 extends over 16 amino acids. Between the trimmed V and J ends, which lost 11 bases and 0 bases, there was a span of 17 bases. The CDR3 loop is CAASATVSSGANVLTF. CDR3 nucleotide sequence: TGTGCCGCAAGCGCGACAGTCAGCTCTGGGGCCAACGTCCTGACTTTC.

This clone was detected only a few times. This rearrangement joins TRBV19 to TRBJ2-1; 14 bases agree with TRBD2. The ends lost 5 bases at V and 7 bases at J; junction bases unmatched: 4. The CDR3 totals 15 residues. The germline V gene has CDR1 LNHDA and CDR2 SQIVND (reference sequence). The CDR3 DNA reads TGTGCCAGTAGTCCGGGACTAGCGGGAGTAAATGAGCAGTTCTTC. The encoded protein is CASSPGLAGVNEQFF.

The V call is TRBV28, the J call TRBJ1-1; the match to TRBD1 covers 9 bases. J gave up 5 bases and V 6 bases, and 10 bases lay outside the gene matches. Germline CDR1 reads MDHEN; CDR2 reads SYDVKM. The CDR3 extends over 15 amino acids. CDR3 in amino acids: CASSYTGGGVTEAFF. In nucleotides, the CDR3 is TGTGCCAGCAGCTATACAGGGGGCGGCGTGACTGAAGCTTTCTTT.

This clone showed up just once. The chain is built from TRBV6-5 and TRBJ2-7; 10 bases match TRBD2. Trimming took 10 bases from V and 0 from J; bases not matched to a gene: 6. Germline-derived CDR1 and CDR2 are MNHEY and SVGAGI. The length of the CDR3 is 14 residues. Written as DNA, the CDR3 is TGTGCCACCTCTTTAGCGGGAGGCTCCTACGAGCAGTACTTC. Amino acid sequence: CATSLAGGSYEQYF.

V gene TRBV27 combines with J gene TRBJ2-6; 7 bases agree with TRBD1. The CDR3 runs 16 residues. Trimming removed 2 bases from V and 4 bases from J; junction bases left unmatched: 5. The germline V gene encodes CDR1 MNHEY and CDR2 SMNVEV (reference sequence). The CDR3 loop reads CASSLEGAYGANVLTF. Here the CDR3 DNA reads TGTGCCAGCAGTTTAGAGGGGGCCTACGGGGCCAACGTCCTGACTTTC.

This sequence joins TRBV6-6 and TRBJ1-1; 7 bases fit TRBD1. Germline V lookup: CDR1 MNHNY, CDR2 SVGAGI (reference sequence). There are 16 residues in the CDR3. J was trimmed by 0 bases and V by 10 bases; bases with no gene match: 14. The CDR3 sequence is CATIHIRDRVNTEAFF. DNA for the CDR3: TGTGCCACCATTCACATAAGAGACAGGGTGAACACTGAAGCTTTCTTT.

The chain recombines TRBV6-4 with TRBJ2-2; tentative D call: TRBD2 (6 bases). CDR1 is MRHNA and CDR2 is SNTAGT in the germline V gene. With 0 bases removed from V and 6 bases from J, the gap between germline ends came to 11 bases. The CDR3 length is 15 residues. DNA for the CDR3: TGTGCCAGCAGTGACTCCTCGAGGGACTCCGGGGAGCTGTTTTTT. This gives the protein CASSDSSRDSGELFF.

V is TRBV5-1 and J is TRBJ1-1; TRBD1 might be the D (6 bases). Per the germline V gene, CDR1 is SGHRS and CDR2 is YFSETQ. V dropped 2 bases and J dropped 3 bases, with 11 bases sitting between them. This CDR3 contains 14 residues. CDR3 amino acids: CASSLDGQYTEAFF. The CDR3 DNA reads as TGCGCCAGCAGCTTAGATGGACAGTACACTGAAGCTTTCTTT.

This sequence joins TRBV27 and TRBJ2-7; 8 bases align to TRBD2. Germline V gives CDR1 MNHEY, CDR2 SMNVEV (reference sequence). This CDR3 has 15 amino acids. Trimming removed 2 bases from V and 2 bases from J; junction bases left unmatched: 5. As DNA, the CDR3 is TGTGCCAGCAGTTTAGATCGAGCGGGGGCCTACGAGCAGTACTTC. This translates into CASSLDRAGAYEQYF.

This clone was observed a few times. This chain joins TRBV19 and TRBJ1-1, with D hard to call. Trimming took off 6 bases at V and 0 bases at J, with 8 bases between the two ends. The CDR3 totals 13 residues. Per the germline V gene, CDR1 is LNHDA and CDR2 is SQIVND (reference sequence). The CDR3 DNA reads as TGTGCCAGTAGGTGGGAGGTGAACACTGAAGCTTTCTTT. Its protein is CASRWEVNTEAFF.

Here the CDR3 reads CATRPAGGASDTQYF. The CDR3 DNA reads as TGTGCCACCAGACCCGCGGGCGGGGCCTCAGATACGCAGTATTTT. The chain recombines TRBV24-1 with TRBJ2-3, with D possibly matching TRBD2 (6 bases). The CDR3 sequence is 15 residues long. V lost 7 bases, J lost 4 bases, and 17 bases lay in between. Per germline, CDR1 KGHDR and CDR2 SFDVKD.

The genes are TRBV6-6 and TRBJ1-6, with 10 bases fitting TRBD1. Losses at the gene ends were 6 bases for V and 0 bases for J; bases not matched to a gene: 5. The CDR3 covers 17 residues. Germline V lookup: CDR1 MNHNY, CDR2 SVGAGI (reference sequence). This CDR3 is CASRRQGAGSYNSPLHF. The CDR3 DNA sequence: TGTGCCAGCAGGCGACAGGGGGCAGGCTCCTATAATTCACCCCTCCACTTT.

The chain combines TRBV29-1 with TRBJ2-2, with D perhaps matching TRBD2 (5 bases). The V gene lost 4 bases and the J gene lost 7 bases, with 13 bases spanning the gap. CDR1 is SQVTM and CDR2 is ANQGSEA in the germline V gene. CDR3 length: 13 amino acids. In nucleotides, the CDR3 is TGCAGCGTTGTACAGAAAGGAGGCGGGGAGCTGTTTTTT. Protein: CSVVQKGGGELFF.

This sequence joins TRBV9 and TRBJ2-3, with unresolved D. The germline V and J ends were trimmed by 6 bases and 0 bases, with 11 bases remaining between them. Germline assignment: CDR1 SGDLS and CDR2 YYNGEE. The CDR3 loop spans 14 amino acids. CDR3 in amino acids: CASTRIASTDTQYF. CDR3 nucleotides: TGTGCCAGCACGCGGATTGCTAGCACAGATACGCAGTATTTT.